This T cell receptor (beta chain) was sequenced during a study of monozygotic twins with cystic fibrosis (TCRdb year 2021). Context from the whole study: Approximately 3.3 micrograms of fragmented DNA went through 15 PCR cycles to produce barcoded libraries. The cohort included ten female and six male twin pairs, mostly children and adolescents, aged about 2.0 to 40 years with a median of about 8.8 years. To assess genetic influence on V and J gene usage, the study compared TCR beta repertoires within and across 16 monozygotic twin pairs with cystic fibrosis. Data for three of the twin pairs had already been reported earlier in a different context. Twins were ranked among roughly 970 cohort participants for weight-for-height and FEVPerc (FEV1 disease centile) at the day of blood sampling. Results and caveats for the whole study, not just this receptor: Sharing of nucleotide-identical clonotypes was significantly greater within monozygotic CF twin pairs than between unrelated CF individuals (P = 0.000026, Mann-Whitney). Simpson clonality was generally low (median about 0.01), which suggests a naive-dominated repertoire, and clonality was higher in the most severely affected patients. No association turned up between shared CDR3 numbers and age, concordance or disease severity, and the cohort was small. V gene usage was most similar to the co-twin in 13 of 16 pairs, and J usage was most similar to the co-twin in 8 of 16 pairs, which suggests genetic constraints.

Following the manufacturer's instructions, the researchers used the immunoSEQ immune profiling system to amplify TCR beta CDR3 regions via multiplex PCR. Sequencing was performed on an Illumina NextSeq system. Under the source paper's analysis protocol: The immunoSEQ Analyzer platform handled processing of the sequence data, and clonality was calculated by taking the square root of Simpson's index of productive rearrangements. Similarity in V and J usage was measured by Jensen-Shannon distance, and OLGA was used to compute CDR3 generation probabilities. The immuneACCESS database (August 2020) and VDJdb (December 2020) were searched for shared CDR3 sequences. In its TCRdb copy, this immuneACCESS table keeps in-frame sequences only and misses some clones. Where compared with another copy, unresolved V genes explain less than half of these, and the others have no known cause. V, J and clone size were drawn from that table, and D and trimming were deduced from the DNA. The sample includes 30,000 to 40,000 clones, with around nine tenths observed a single time. The biggest ten clones account for under 0.25% of the sample.

From a lookup of the germline V gene, CDR1 and CDR2 are SGHTA and FQGNSA. CDR3 length: 15 amino acids, cysteine to phenylalanine. The kept DNA is CDR3 alone, 45 bases in frame from the first base. The germline ends are 9 bases apart after V is trimmed by 1 base and J by 0 bases. The twin pairs came from the European Cystic Fibrosis Twin and Sibling Study Cohort, which recruited patients from over a hundred CF clinics across 14 European countries. Zygosity and CFTR genotype were verified in-house, with zygosity tested by multiplex PCR of nine short tandem repeat loci. Peripheral blood was sampled from each twin, and clinical parameters were recorded on the day of blood sampling. Phenol/chloroform extraction was used to isolate genomic DNA from peripheral blood cells, and the DNA was then kept in TE buffer at 4 degrees C. This clone was seen once. Its antigen is currently not known. No clone much larger than this one lies a single base away; base qualities are absent.

Sample: blood. The chain uses TRBV7-2 and TRBJ1-2, with TRBD1 perhaps the D gene, on 5 matching bases. The TCR was taken from a boy aged 2 to 9 with cystic fibrosis. In nucleotide form, the sequence is TGTGCCAGCAGCTTAGTTGGGGGTTCTAACTATGGCTACACCTTC. It translates to CASSLVGGSNYGYTF.